These 12 T cell receptor beta chains came from one sample sequenced in a study of blood T cell repertoires in COVID-19. Libraries were prepared by immunoSEQ multiplex PCR; TCRdb keeps only in-frame clonotypes and omits some of them. The data show about 190,000 clones, more than 75% seen once. Sequenced material: PBMCs or T cells enriched from blood (not recorded which). The receptors come from a woman aged 45-65 years with acute COVID-19.

V and J are TRBV28 and TRBJ1-2; possibly TRBD1 for D (6 bases). In germline, CDR1 is MDHEN, CDR2 SYDVKM. The CDR3 totals 14 residues. The V and J ends lost 6 bases and 5 bases respectively, with 16 bases between them. The CDR3 spells CASSPNEGVYGYTF. DNA for the CDR3: TGTGCCAGCAGCCCTAACGAGGGGGTTTATGGCTACACCTTC.

V is TRBV9 and J is TRBJ2-2, with 13 bases lining up with TRBD2. The J segment lost 4 bases and the V segment lost 0 bases, leaving 6 bases of the junction unmatched. CDR1 is SGDLS, CDR2 YYNGEE, per germline. The CDR3 totals 18 residues. The CDR3 reads CASSVEGLAGPSTGELFF. CDR3 in DNA: TGTGCCAGCAGCGTAGAGGGACTAGCGGGGCCTTCCACCGGGGAGCTGTTTTTT. The whole variable domain, filled in from reference TRBV9 and TRBJ2-2, reads DSGVTQTPKHLITATGQRVTLRCSPRSGDLSVYWYQQSLDQGLQFLIQYYNGEERAKGNILERFSAQQFPDLHSELNLSSLELGDSALYFCASSVEGLAGPSTGELFFGEGSRLTVL.

This clone was picked up one time. The rearrangement links TRBV19 to TRBJ1-2; possible D gene TRBD1, 5 bases. Trimming left V 3 bases short and J 6 bases short, with 11 bases between. From germline, CDR1 is LNHDA and CDR2 SQIVND (reference sequence). The CDR3 spans 13 residues. CDR3 in DNA: TGTGCCAGTAGTATTAGGACACTGGATGGCTACACCTTC. Protein product: CASSIRTLDGYTF.

The sample holds one count of this clone. The rearrangement uses TRBV3-1 (or the pseudogene TRBV3-2) and TRBJ2-1, with D perhaps TRBD2 (6 bases). V dropped 1 base and J dropped 4 bases, with 14 bases sitting between them. Germline V gives CDR1 LGHDT, CDR2 YNNKEL (reference sequence). The CDR3 totals 16 residues. This chain's CDR3 is CASSQGYGGEYNEQFF. DNA for the CDR3: TGTGCCAGCAGCCAAGGTTACGGGGGTGAATACAATGAGCAGTTCTTC.

This chain links TRBV5-4 with TRBJ1-5, with TRBD1 as a possible D gene (6 bases). Trimming cost V 5 bases and J 4 bases, with 10 bases left between them. The CDR3 length is 13 residues. The V gene's germline CDR1 is SGHNT and CDR2 YYREEE (reference sequence). The CDR3 region is CASSPGQNQPQHF. Here the CDR3 DNA reads TGTGCCAGCAGTCCTGGACAGAATCAGCCCCAGCATTTT. The complete variable domain, with remaining parts taken from reference TRBV5-4 and TRBJ1-5, reads ETGVTQSPTHLIKTRGQQVTLRCSSQSGHNTVSWYQQALGQGPQFIFQYYREEENGRGNFPPRFSGLQFPNYSSELNVNALELDDSALYLCASSPGQNQPQHFGDGTRLSIL.

This sequence joins TRBV2 and TRBJ1-4; D gene unclear. This CDR3 has 10 amino acids. The germline V gene encodes CDR1 SNHLY and CDR2 FYNNEI. The germline V and J ends were trimmed by 7 bases and 11 bases, with 8 bases remaining between them. The CDR3 DNA reads TGTGCCAGCAACGGTGTGAAACTGTTTTTT. This gives the protein CASNGVKLFF.

V usage is TRBV11-3 and J usage is TRBJ1-1; D remains unclear. Looked up from germline, CDR1 is SGHNT and CDR2 is YENEEA. This CDR3 is built from 15 residues. V was trimmed by 6 bases and J by 1 base, leaving 15 bases between them. The CDR3 region is CASSPFWTRNTEAFF. The CDR3 DNA is TGTGCCAGCAGTCCTTTTTGGACTAGGAACACTGAAGCTTTCTTT.

Only a few counts were recorded for this clone. The chain links TRBV3-1 (or the pseudogene TRBV3-2) to TRBJ1-1; D might be TRBD1 (6 bases). The germline gives CDR1 LGHDT, CDR2 YNNKEL (reference sequence). Trimming removed 7 bases from V and 4 bases from J, with 16 bases in between. The CDR3 totals 14 residues. The CDR3 region has the DNA TGTGCCAGCACCCTGGATAACAGGGCCACTGAAGCTTTCTTT. Translation gives CASTLDNRATEAFF.

This clone was seen only a few times. DNA of the CDR3: TGTGCCAGCGGGTTTAGCGGAACCGGGGAGCTGTTTTTT. Its translation: CASGFSGTGELFF. The chain has TRBV7-2 and TRBJ2-2; D is perhaps TRBD2 (6 bases). With 8 bases removed from V and 5 bases from J, the gap between germline ends came to 12 bases. The CDR3 contains 13 residues. CDR1 SGHTA and CDR2 FQGNSA come from the germline V gene.

The gene calls are TRBV9 and TRBJ1-1; TRBD1 matches 9 bases. CDR3 length equals 14 residues. Germline CDR1 and CDR2: SGDLS and YYNGEE. V shed 3 bases and J 8 bases; nucleotides not matched to a gene: 8. CDR3 loop: CASSAGTGKGEAFF. For the CDR3, the DNA is TGTGCCAGCAGCGCTGGGACAGGGAAAGGCGAAGCTTTCTTT.

This clone was found many times. V and J are TRBV9 and TRBJ1-2; 7 bases are a match to TRBD1. This CDR3 is 14 amino acids long. Germline trimming cut 3 bases from V and 2 bases from J; bases unmatched to any gene: 4. Germline lookup yields CDR1 SGDLS and CDR2 YYNGEE. This CDR3 is CASSATGANYGYTF. In DNA, the CDR3 is TGTGCCAGCAGCGCTACAGGGGCCAACTATGGCTACACCTTC.

The chain has TRBV19 and TRBJ1-4, with 9 bases matching TRBD1. This CDR3 is 14 amino acids long. Germline CDR1 and CDR2: LNHDA and SQIVND (reference sequence). V lost 6 bases and J lost 4; bases outside the gene matches: 3. CDR3 bases: TGTGCCAGTAGACCGGGACAGGGTAATGAAAAACTGTTTTTT. Translating gives CASRPGQGNEKLFF.